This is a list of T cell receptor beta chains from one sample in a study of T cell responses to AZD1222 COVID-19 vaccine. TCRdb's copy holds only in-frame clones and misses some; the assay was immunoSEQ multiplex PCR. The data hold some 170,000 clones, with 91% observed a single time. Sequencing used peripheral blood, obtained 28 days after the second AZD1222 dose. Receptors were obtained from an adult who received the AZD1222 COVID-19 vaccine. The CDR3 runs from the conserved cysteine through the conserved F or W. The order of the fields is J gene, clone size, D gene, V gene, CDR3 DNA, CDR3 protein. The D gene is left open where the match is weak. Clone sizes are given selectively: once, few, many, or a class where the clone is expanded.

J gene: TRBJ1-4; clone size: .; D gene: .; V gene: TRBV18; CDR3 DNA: TGTGCCAGCTCACCGGCCTCTAATGAAAAACTGTTTTTT; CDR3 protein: CASSPASNEKLFF
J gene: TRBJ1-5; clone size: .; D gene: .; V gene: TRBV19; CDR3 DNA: TGTGCCAGTAGTCTCCTTACCAGTAGCAATCAGCCCCAGCATTTT; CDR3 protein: CASSLLTSSNQPQHF
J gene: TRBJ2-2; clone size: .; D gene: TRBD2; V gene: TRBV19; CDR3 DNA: TGTGCCAGTAGAGGTAGCGGGAGCGGCACCGGGGAGCTGTTTTTT; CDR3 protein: CASRGSGSGTGELFF
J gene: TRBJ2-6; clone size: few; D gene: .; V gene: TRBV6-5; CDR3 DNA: TGTGCCAGCAGTTACGGGGGCTCTGGGGCCAACGTCCTGACTTTC; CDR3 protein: CASSYGGSGANVLTF
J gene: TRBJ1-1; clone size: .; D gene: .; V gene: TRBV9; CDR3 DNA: TGTGCCAGCAGCGGACCACAGGGTGGGAAGACTGAAGCTTTCTTT; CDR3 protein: CASSGPQGGKTEAFF
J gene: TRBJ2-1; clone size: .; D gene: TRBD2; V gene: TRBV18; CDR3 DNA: TGTGCCAGCTCGCCACCCGCGAGTAGCGGGAGTGATGAGCAGTTCTTC; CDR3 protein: CASSPPASSGSDEQFF
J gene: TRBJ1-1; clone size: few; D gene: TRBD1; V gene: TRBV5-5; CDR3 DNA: TGTGCCAGCAGCTGGACAGGGGGCGAAGGCACTGAAGCTTTCTTT; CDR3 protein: CASSWTGGEGTEAFF
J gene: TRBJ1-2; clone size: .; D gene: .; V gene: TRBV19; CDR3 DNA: TGTGCCAGTACCCCGAGTTCCCTGGGCTACACCTTC; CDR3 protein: CASTPSSLGYTF
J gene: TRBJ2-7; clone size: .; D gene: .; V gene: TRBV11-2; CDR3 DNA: TGTGCCAGCAGCTTAGAGGTCGAGGGGTACGAGCAGTACTTC; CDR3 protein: CASSLEVEGYEQYF
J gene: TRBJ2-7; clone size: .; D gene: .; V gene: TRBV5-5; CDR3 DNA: TGTGCCAGCAGACTCGGGCCGGCAGTGTCCTACGAGCAGTACTTC; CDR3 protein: CASRLGPAVSYEQYF
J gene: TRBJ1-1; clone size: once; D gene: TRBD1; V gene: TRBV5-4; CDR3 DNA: TGTGCCAGCAGCTTGGAACAGGGGGCTCACACTGAAGCTTTCTTT; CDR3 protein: CASSLEQGAHTEAFF
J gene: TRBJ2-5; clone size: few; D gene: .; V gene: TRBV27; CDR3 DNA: TGTGCCAGCAGTTGGGCGAGGACAGATATGAGGGAGACCCAGTACTTC; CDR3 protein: CASSWARTDMRETQYF
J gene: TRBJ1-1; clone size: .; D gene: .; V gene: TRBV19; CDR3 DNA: TGTGCCAGTAGTCCAGGGACAACCGGGAACACTGAAGCTTTCTTT; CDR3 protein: CASSPGTTGNTEAFF
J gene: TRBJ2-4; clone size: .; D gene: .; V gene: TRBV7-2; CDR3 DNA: TGTGCCAGCAGCCCCGGGTACGGTCGGGACATTCAGTACTTC; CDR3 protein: CASSPGYGRDIQYF
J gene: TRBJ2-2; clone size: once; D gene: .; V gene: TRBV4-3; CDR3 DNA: TGCGCCAGCAGCCAAGGAAGCGCGACGAACACCGGGGAGCTGTTTTTT; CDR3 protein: CASSQGSATNTGELFF
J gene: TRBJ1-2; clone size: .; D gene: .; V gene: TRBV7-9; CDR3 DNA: TGTGCCAGCAGGCCTCTCGGAGACAGGAGAAACTATGGCTACACCTTC; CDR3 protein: CASRPLGDRRNYGYTF
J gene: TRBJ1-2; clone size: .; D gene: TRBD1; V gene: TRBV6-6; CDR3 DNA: TGTGCCAGCAGTGACCAGGGACAGTCCAACTATGGCTACACCTTC; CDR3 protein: CASSDQGQSNYGYTF
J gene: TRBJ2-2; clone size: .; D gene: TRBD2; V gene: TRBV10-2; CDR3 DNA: TGCGCCAGCAGCACCCTCCGGGGGGGAACCACGAACACCGGGGAGCTGTTTTTT; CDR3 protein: CASSTLRGGTTNTGELFF
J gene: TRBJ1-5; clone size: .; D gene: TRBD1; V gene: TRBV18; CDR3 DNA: TGTGCCAGCTCACCCGGGACAGGGGGTAGCAATCAGCCCCAGCATTTT; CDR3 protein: CASSPGTGGSNQPQHF
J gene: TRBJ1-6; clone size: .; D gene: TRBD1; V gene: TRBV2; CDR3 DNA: TGTGCCAGCAGTCTGACAGGGACCTCACCCCTCCACTTT; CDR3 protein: CASSLTGTSPLHF
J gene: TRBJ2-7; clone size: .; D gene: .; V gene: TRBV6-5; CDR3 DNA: TGTGCCAGCATGCGCGGGCAGGGTGGCCTCGAGCAGTACTTC; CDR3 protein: CASMRGQGGLEQYF
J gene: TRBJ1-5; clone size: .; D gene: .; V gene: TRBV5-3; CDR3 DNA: TGTGCCAGAAGTTCCGGAGGTGGGGGCCTAACCAGCAATCAGCCCCAGCATTTT; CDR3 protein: CARSSGGGGLTSNQPQHF